This T cell receptor beta chain was documented in a study of blood T cell repertoires in COVID-19. Authors' data handling: Estimation of nucleated cell counts was performed using reference gene primer amplification. Profiled with immunoSEQ multiplex PCR; TCRdb holds only in-frame clones, not every one. That table furnishes V, J and clone size, whereas the DNA furnished D and trimming. Of over 350,000 clones listed, 87% are singletons. The V gene end was trimmed by 3 bases and the J gene end by 1 base; junction bases not matched to a gene: 8. The CDR3 has 16 amino acids. Germline CDR1 reads SGHTA; CDR2 reads FQGNSA. The study assigned cohorts using participant-reported clinical history.

The rearrangement links TRBV7-2 to TRBJ1-1, with 7 bases identical to TRBD1. This clonotype was obtained from a woman aged 18-29 years with acute COVID-19. Sequencing input: PBMCs or T cells enriched from blood (not recorded which). This chain's CDR3 is CASSFFDRVWNTEAFF. CDR3 nucleotides: TGTGCCAGCAGCTTCTTTGACAGGGTATGGAACACTGAAGCTTTCTTT. Full variable domain (remainder filled in from reference TRBV7-2 and TRBJ1-1): GAGVSQSPSNKVTEKGKDVELRCDPISGHTALYWYRQSLGQGLEFLIYFQGNSAPDKSGLPSDRFSAERTGGSVSTLTIQRTQQEDSAVYLCASSFFDRVWNTEAFFGQGTRLTVV.